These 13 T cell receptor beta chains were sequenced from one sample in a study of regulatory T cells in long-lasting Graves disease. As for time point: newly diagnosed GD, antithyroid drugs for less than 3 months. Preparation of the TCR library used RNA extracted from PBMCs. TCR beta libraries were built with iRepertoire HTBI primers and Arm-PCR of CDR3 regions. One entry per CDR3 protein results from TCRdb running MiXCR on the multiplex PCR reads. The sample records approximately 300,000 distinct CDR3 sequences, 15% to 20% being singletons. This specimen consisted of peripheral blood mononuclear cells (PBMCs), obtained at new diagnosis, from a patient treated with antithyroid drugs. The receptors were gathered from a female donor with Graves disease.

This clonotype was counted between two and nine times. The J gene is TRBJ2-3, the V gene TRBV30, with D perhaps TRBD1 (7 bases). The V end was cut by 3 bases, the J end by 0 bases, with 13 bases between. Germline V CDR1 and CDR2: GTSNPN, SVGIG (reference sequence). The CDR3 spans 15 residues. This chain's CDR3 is CAWRGGQTSTDTQYF. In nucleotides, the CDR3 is TGTGCCTGGAGGGGGGGACAGACTAGCACAGATACGCAGTATTTT.

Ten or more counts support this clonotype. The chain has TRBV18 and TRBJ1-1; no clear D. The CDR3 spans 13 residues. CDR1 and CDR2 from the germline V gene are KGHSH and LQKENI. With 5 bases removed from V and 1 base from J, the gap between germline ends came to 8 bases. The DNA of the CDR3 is TGTGCCAGCTCAGCTGGGCCGAACACTGAAGCTTTCTTT. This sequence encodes CASSAGPNTEAFF.

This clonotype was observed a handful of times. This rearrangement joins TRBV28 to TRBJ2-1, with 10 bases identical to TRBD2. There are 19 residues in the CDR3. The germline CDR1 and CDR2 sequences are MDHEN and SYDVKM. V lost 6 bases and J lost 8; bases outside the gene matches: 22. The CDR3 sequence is CASSQDPPSGSRVFYEQFF. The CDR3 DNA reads TGTGCCAGCAGCCAAGATCCGCCTAGCGGGAGTAGAGTTTTCTATGAGCAGTTCTTC. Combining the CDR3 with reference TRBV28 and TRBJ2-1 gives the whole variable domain DVKVTQSSRYLVKRTGEKVFLECVQDMDHENMFWYRQDPGLGLRLIYFSYDVKMKEKGDIPEGYSVSREKKERFSLILESASTNQTSMYLCASSQDPPSGSRVFYEQFFGPGTRLTVL.

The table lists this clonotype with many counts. This CDR3 reads CASSQTPGLAGGQETQYF. The CDR3 DNA reads as TGTGCCAGCAGCCAAACCCCAGGGCTAGCGGGAGGACAAGAGACCCAGTACTTC. The chain links TRBV3-1 to TRBJ2-5, with 11 positions matching TRBD2. Germline loops: CDR1 LGHDT, CDR2 YNNKEL (reference sequence). This CDR3 contains 18 residues. V lost 2 bases to trimming and J lost 2 bases; unmatched junction nucleotides: 10.

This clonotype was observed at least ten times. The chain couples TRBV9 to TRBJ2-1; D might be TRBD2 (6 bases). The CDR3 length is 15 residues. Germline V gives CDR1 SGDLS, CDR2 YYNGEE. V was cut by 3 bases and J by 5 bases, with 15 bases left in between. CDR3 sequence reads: CASSALGGVNNEQFF. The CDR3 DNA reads TGTGCCAGCAGCGCGCTGGGGGGAGTAAACAATGAGCAGTTCTTC.

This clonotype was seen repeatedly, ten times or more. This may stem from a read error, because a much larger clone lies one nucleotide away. CDR3 sequence: CASSPFYEQYF. In DNA form, the CDR3 reads TGTGCCAGCAGCCCGTTCTACGAGCAGTACTTC. This chain uses TRBV7-2 with TRBJ2-7; D gene unclear. The V and J ends lost 5 bases and 3 bases respectively, with 5 bases between them. CDR3 size: 11 residues. CDR1 and CDR2 from the germline V gene are SGHTA and FQGNSA.

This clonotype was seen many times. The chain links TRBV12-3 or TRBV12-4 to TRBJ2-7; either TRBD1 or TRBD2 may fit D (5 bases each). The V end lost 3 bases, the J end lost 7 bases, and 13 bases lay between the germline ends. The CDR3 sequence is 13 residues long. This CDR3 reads CASSFLGVGEQYF. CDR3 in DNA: TGTGCCAGCAGTTTTCTGGGGGTGGGAGAGCAGTACTTC.

CDR3 bases: TGCGCCAGCAAGCCTAGCGGGAACTACGAGCAGTACTTC. Amino acid sequence: CASKPSGNYEQYF. The gene calls are TRBV5-1 and TRBJ2-7; TRBD2 agrees at 9 bases. The CDR3 sequence is 13 residues long. Trimming at V came to 6 bases and at J to 3 bases, leaving 4 bases not matched to a gene. The germline CDR1 and CDR2 sequences are SGHRS and YFSETQ. Complete variable domain (other parts from reference TRBV5-1 and TRBJ2-7): KAGVTQTPRYLIKTRGQQVTLSCSPISGHRSVSWYQQTPGQGLQFLFEYFSETQRNKGNFPGRFSGRQFSNSRSEMNVSTLELGDSALYLCASKPSGNYEQYFGPGTRLTVT.

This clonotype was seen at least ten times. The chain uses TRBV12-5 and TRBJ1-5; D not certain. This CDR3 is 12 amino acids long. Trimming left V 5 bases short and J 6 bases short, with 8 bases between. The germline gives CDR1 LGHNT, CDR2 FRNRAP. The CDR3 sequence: CASGALGQPQHF. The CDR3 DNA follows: TGTGCTAGTGGTGCCCTCGGTCAGCCCCAGCATTTT.

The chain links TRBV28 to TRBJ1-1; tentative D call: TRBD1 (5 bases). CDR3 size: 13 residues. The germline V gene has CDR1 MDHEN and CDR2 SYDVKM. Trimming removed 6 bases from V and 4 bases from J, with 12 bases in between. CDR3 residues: CASRGRGSTEAFF. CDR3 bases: TGTGCCAGCAGGGGACGGGGGAGCACTGAAGCTTTCTTT.

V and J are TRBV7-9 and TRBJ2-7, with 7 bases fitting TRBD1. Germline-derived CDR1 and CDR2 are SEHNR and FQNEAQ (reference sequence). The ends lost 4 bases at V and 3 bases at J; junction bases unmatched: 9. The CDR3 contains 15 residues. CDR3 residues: CASSSPTGADYEQYF. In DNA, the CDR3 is TGTGCCAGCAGCTCCCCAACAGGGGCAGACTACGAGCAGTACTTC.

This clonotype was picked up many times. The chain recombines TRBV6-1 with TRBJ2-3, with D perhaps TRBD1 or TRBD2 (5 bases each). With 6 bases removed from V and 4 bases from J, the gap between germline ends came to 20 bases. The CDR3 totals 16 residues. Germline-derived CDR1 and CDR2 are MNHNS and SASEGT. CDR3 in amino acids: CASSSERLGVPDTQYF. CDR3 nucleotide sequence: TGTGCCAGCAGCTCCGAGCGCTTGGGGGTCCCAGATACGCAGTATTTT.

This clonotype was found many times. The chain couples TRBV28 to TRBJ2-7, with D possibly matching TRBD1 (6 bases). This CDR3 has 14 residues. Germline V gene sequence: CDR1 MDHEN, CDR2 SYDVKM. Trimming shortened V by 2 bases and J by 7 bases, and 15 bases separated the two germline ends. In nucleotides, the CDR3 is TGTGCCAGCAGTTTAGTGGGGGCCACGCGGGAGCAGTACTTC. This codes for CASSLVGATREQYF.